This TCR beta chain was retrieved from a study of tumor-infiltrating lymphocytes in primary liver carcinoma. Whole-study context: Those enrolled were patients of both sexes, who were aged 30 to 69 years. T1-T3 N0M0 was the stage of the tumors, which were about 4.2 to 10 cm across.

A note on this clonotype: What it recognizes is unknown. One junction end does not reproduce the germline sequence, and a read error may be involved.

The CDR3 spans 14 residues. Germline V gene lookup returns CDR1 SQVTM and CDR2 ANQGSEA. Total RNA (roughly 540 ng) served as template for TCR beta cDNA synthesis primed by a constant-region primer. TCR beta libraries came from three nested multiplex PCR rounds using slightly modified ARM-PCR. With TRBV1-TRBV30 forward primers and a C-beta reverse primer, the first two PCR rounds were run for approximately 10 cycles each. TCRdb analysed the multiplex PCR reads with MiXCR anew, one entry per CDR3 protein. The profile shows tens of thousands of distinct CDR3 sequences, approximately 82% of them singletons. Co-extracting RNA and DNA was done with roughly 17-32 mg of unsorted bulk tissue as input. Findings of the study overall: Tumor region pairs showed greater overlap than either tumor-adjacent or tumor-blood pairs did. Tumors and blood were compared for top-250-clone fraction, and tumors had the significantly higher value (p = 0.039).

V and J are TRBV29-1 and TRBJ2-1; TRBD2 matches at 8 bases. The sequenced sample was tumor-adjacent normal liver tissue. The sequence was collected from a woman under 40 with primary liver carcinoma and hepatitis B virus infection. The CDR3 nucleotides are TGCATCGTTGACGGGACTAGTGGGGGCCATGAGCAGTTCTTC. Amino acid sequence: CIVDGTSGGHEQFF.